This TCR beta chain was identified in a study of cytomegalovirus exposure and HLA in healthy donors. Vbeta (60) and Jbeta (13) primers were used in the PCR. Sequenced by immunoSEQ multiplex PCR; TCRdb stores in-frame clones only, minus some. The data contain fewer than 130,000 clones, 65% of them singletons. The germline V gene encodes CDR1 MDHEN and CDR2 SYDVKM. The CDR3 loop spans 14 amino acids. Trimming shortened V by 2 bases and J by 4 bases, and 12 bases separated the two germline ends. The rearrangement uses TRBV28 and TRBJ2-7; a weak D match, TRBD2 (6 bases). What was sequenced was PBMCs. The receptor was isolated from a man aged 25 to 40 in good health and CMV-seropositive. CDR3 in amino acids: CASSLAGTNYEQYF. CDR3 nucleotide sequence: TGTGCCAGCAGTTTAGCGGGGACCAATTACGAGCAGTACTTC.